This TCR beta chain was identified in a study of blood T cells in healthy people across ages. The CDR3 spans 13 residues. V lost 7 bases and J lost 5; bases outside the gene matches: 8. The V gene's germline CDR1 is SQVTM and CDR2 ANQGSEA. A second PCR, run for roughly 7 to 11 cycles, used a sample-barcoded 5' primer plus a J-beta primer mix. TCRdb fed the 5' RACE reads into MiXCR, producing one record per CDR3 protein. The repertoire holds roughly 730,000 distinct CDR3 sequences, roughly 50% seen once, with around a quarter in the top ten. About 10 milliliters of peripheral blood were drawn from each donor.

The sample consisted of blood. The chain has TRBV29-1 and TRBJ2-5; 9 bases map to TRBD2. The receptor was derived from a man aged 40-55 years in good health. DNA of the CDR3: TGCAGCGCCGGCGGGGGGGCGATCGAGACCCAGTACTTC. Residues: CSAGGGAIETQYF.